Presented here are 18 T cell receptor beta chains from one specimen sequenced in a study of regulatory T cells in long-lasting Graves disease. The time point is: persistent/refractory GD, antithyroid drugs over 5 years with positive TRAb. Extracted RNA from PBMCs served as the source of the TCR library. iRepertoire HTBI primers and Arm-PCR of CDR3 regions built TCR beta libraries. TCRdb used MiXCR to reprocess the multiplex PCR reads, holding one entry per CDR3 protein. In the table there are about 660,000 distinct CDR3 sequences, about 30% of which are singletons. The input for sequencing was peripheral blood mononuclear cells (PBMCs), taken when the disease was refractory, from a patient treated with antithyroid drugs. Receptor source: a female donor with Graves disease.

The V call is TRBV29-1, the J call TRBJ2-2, with 9 bases matching TRBD1. The CDR3 is 13 amino acids. Germline CDR1 SQVTM, CDR2 ANQGSEA. Trimming cost V 6 bases and J 7 bases; bases outside gene matches: 6. CDR3 loop: CSVSLDRGGELFF. CDR3 nucleotide sequence: TGCAGCGTCTCCTTGGACAGGGGCGGGGAGCTGTTTTTT.

This clonotype appeared a few times. V is TRBV9 and J is TRBJ1-1, with D tentatively TRBD1 (6 bases). V was cut by 4 bases and J by 9 bases, with 22 bases left in between. There are 15 residues in the CDR3. Germline CDR1 reads SGDLS; CDR2 reads YYNGEE. This CDR3 is CASSHNGGRAGQAFF. The CDR3 DNA reads TGTGCCAGCAGCCACAATGGGGGGCGGGCAGGTCAAGCTTTCTTT.

V and J are TRBV7-9 and TRBJ2-7, with 7 bases aligning to TRBD1. The V gene end was trimmed by 5 bases and the J gene end by 3 bases; junction bases not matched to a gene: 7. This CDR3 spans 14 amino acids. Germline-derived CDR1 and CDR2 are SEHNR and FQNEAQ (reference sequence). The CDR3 DNA reads TGTGCCAGCAGCCGCCGGACAGGCTTCTACGAGCAGTACTTC. Translating gives CASSRRTGFYEQYF.

There are a few counts of this clonotype. J is TRBJ2-2 and V is TRBV19, with D maybe TRBD2 (6 bases). Germline values: CDR1 LNHDA, CDR2 SQIVND (reference sequence). Between the trimmed V and J ends, which lost 1 base and 4 bases, there was a span of 10 bases. The CDR3 has 15 amino acids. The CDR3 DNA reads TGTGCCAGTAGTATAGGGAGGGTAGGCACCGGGGAGCTGTTTTTT. Translated: CASSIGRVGTGELFF.

The gene calls are TRBV12-3 or TRBV12-4 and TRBJ2-1; 12 bases are a match to TRBD2. This CDR3 has 16 amino acids. V gave up 6 bases and J gave up 2 bases; unmatched junction bases: 5. The CDR3 DNA is TGTGCCAGCAGCAAACTAGCGGGAGGACCCTACAATGAGCAGTTCTTC. This gives the protein CASSKLAGGPYNEQFF.

This clonotype appeared a few times. The chain carries TRBV28 and TRBJ2-1, with D perhaps matching TRBD2 (6 bases). V was cut by 4 bases and J by 9 bases, with 13 bases left in between. This CDR3 comprises 13 residues. From germline, CDR1 is MDHEN and CDR2 SYDVKM. CDR3 amino acids: CASSSLGGAEQFF. CDR3 DNA: TGTGCCAGCAGTTCCCTCGGGGGTGCTGAGCAGTTCTTC.

This clonotype was observed many times. J is TRBJ1-6 and V is TRBV28, with no clear D. Germline CDR1 MDHEN, CDR2 SYDVKM. The CDR3 covers 14 residues. Trimming stripped 8 bases from V and 4 bases from J, with 12 bases between. The CDR3 DNA reads TGTGCCAGCCTCCCCCGCAGTTATAATTCACCCCTCCACTTT. This encodes CASLPRSYNSPLHF.

This clonotype was seen a handful of times. The gene calls are TRBV28 and TRBJ1-5, with no clear D. The CDR3 has 14 amino acids. Trimming left V 2 bases short and J 3 bases short, with 8 bases between. Germline V gives CDR1 MDHEN, CDR2 SYDVKM. The CDR3 DNA reads TGTGCCAGCAGTTTAAAACAGTTCAATCAGCCCCAGCATTTT. It yields the protein CASSLKQFNQPQHF.

The chain joins TRBV2 to TRBJ2-2; D may correspond to TRBD1 or TRBD2 (7 bases each). CDR3 length: 15 amino acids. V dropped 5 bases and J dropped 3 bases, with 13 bases sitting between them. Germline values: CDR1 SNHLY, CDR2 FYNNEI. CDR3 DNA sequence: TGTGCCAGCAGTCAGGGGGGGCGCGACACCGGGGAGCTGTTTTTT. Translation: CASSQGGRDTGELFF.

This chain links TRBV28 with TRBJ2-7; the D gene is possibly TRBD1 (6 bases). V was shortened by 5 bases and J by 2 bases, with 16 bases between the two germline ends. The CDR3 has 15 amino acids. Germline V gene lookup returns CDR1 MDHEN and CDR2 SYDVKM. The CDR3 region has the DNA TGTGCCAGCAGTCCGTCAGGGGCCGAGGCCTACGAGCAGTACTTC. It codes for CASSPSGAEAYEQYF.

This clonotype was counted a few times. This chain connects TRBV20-1 to TRBJ1-4; D ambiguous. V lost 3 bases and J lost 2, with 7 bases in between. Germline assignment: CDR1 DFQATT and CDR2 SNEGSKA (reference sequence). This CDR3 region has 13 residues. The DNA for the CDR3 is TGCAGTGCTAGTTCAGCGACTAATGAAAAACTGTTTTTT. It encodes CSASSATNEKLFF.

This clonotype was seen many times. The chain links TRBV12-3 or TRBV12-4 to TRBJ2-5; no reliable D call. Trimming removed 3 bases at V and 9 bases at J, with 14 bases between. CDR3 length: 13 residues. The CDR3 DNA sequence: TGTGCCAGCAGTTTTGGCCCATCCACGGCCCAGTACTTC. This translates into CASSFGPSTAQYF.

This clonotype was picked up many times. The chain has TRBV7-6 and TRBJ1-6; no clear D gene. With 1 base removed from V and 9 bases from J, the gap between germline ends came to 13 bases. The germline V gene encodes CDR1 SGHVS and CDR2 FNYEAQ. The CDR3 runs to 15 residues. The CDR3 bases are TGTGCCAGCAGCTTAGGCGAAACGAGAGGTTCACCCCTCCACTTT. It specifies CASSLGETRGSPLHF.

This clonotype was found many times. This chain uses TRBV2 with TRBJ1-1, with 8 bases that match TRBD1. The germline V gene has CDR1 SNHLY and CDR2 FYNNEI. Trimming at V came to 8 bases and at J to 0 bases, leaving 8 bases not matched to a gene. CDR3 length equals 15 residues. CDR3 DNA: TGTGCCAGCTGTCAGGGGGCGAGAATGAACACTGAAGCTTTCTTT. Protein sequence: CASCQGARMNTEAFF.

This clonotype was counted a few times. This chain joins TRBV12-3 or TRBV12-4 and TRBJ1-1; 7 bases agree with TRBD1. This CDR3 has 14 amino acids. V lost 5 bases, J lost 5 bases, and 8 bases stayed unmatched. The CDR3 sequence: CASSPDRVATEAFF. The CDR3 DNA reads as TGTGCCAGCAGTCCAGACAGGGTAGCGACTGAAGCTTTCTTT.

This clonotype was seen a handful of times. The rearrangement uses TRBV24-1 and TRBJ1-2; D may be TRBD1 (6 bases). CDR3 length equals 14 residues. Trimming left V 2 bases short and J 6 bases short, with 12 bases between. Germline CDR1 is KGHDR and CDR2 is SFDVKD. CDR3 sequence: CATSDSKGVNGYTF. CDR3 DNA sequence: TGTGCCACCAGTGATTCGAAGGGGGTAAATGGCTACACCTTC.

CDR3 sequence: CSVRRGETQYF. The DNA for the CDR3 is TGCAGCGTCAGACGCGGAGAGACCCAGTACTTC. The rearrangement joins TRBV20-1 to TRBJ2-5; D gene unclear. The germline CDR1 and CDR2 sequences are DFQATT and SNEGSKA (reference sequence). The CDR3 contains 11 residues.

This clonotype occurred a few times. The rearrangement joins TRBV20-1 to TRBJ2-2, with 11 bases that match TRBD2. V dropped 6 bases and J dropped 2; count of bases not matched to a gene: 8. CDR1 DFQATT and CDR2 SNEGSKA come from the germline V gene (reference sequence). The CDR3 is made up of 16 amino acids. Here the CDR3 DNA reads TGCAGTGCCCCGAAGGGGACTAGCGGAAACACCGGGGAGCTGTTTTTT. This gives the protein CSAPKGTSGNTGELFF.